One and the same sample provided the 8 T cell receptor beta chains below, sequenced in a study of blood T cell repertoires in COVID-19. Repertoires were generated with immunoSEQ multiplex PCR, while TCRdb's copy carries only in-frame clones and drops some. The sample comprises some 220,000 clones, about 80% of which are singletons, and 3% rests with the top ten. The sequenced material came from peripheral blood. The receptor set was obtained from a woman aged 30 to 39 who had recovered from COVID-19.

CDR3 bases: TGTGCCAGCAGCTTACCGGACAGACTCCAAGAGACCCAGTACTTC. It yields the protein CASSLPDRLQETQYF. J is TRBJ2-5 and V is TRBV5-4, with D maybe TRBD1 (6 bases). Germline V gene lookup returns CDR1 SGHNT and CDR2 YYREEE (reference sequence). V was clipped by 2 bases and J by 1 base, with 12 bases between them. The CDR3 has 15 residues.

The V and J genes are TRBV7-9 and TRBJ1-5; 7 bases map to TRBD1. Germline V gene lookup returns CDR1 SEHNR and CDR2 FQNEAQ (reference sequence). The CDR3 length is 14 residues. With 5 bases clipped from V and 3 bases from J, the junction kept 4 bases outside the gene matches. The CDR3 DNA follows: TGTGCCAGCAGCGCAACAGGGGACAATCAGCCCCAGCATTTT. Translation: CASSATGDNQPQHF.

CDR3 sequence: CASSLVVAGTGELFF. In DNA, the CDR3 is TGTGCCAGCAGCTTAGTAGTAGCGGGAACCGGGGAGCTGTTTTTT. This chain connects TRBV7-2 to TRBJ2-2; TRBD2 matches at 8 bases. The CDR3 consists of 15 residues. Unmatched junction bases numbered 3, after V lost 1 base and J lost 5 bases. Germline assignment: CDR1 SGHTA and CDR2 FQGNSA.

The chain recombines TRBV27 with TRBJ2-2, with D maybe TRBD2 (5 bases). The ends were cut back, 8 bases at V and 6 bases at J, with 7 bases in the middle. Germline lookup yields CDR1 MNHEY and CDR2 SMNVEV (reference sequence). The CDR3 length is 11 residues. The CDR3 protein is CASEGAGELFF. The DNA of the CDR3 is TGTGCCAGCGAGGGAGCCGGGGAGCTGTTTTTT.

J is TRBJ2-5 and V is TRBV9; 8 bases agree with TRBD2. Germline CDR1 is SGDLS and CDR2 is YYNGEE. The CDR3 spans 17 residues. Trimming removed 6 bases from V and 2 bases from J; junction bases left unmatched: 15. The CDR3 coding sequence is TGTGCCAGCACCCCGGGGGGGCTAGCGGGTGGTCAAGAGACCCAGTACTTC. Its translation: CASTPGGLAGGQETQYF. Supplemented by reference TRBV9 and TRBJ2-5, the full variable domain reads DSGVTQTPKHLITATGQRVTLRCSPRSGDLSVYWYQQSLDQGLQFLIQYYNGEERAKGNILERFSAQQFPDLHSELNLSSLELGDSALYFCASTPGGLAGGQETQYFGPGTRLLVL.

This chain connects TRBV25-1 to TRBJ2-3, with TRBD1 identical over 8 bases. V was clipped by 8 bases and J by 3 bases; unmatched bases: 7. The germline V gene encodes CDR1 MGHDK and CDR2 SYGVNS. The CDR3 is 14 residues long. The CDR3 region is CASLPGQVTDTQYF. The CDR3 DNA reads TGTGCCAGCTTACCGGGACAGGTTACAGATACGCAGTATTTT. Full variable domain (rest looked up from reference TRBV25-1 and TRBJ2-3): EADIYQTPRYLVIGTGKKITLECSQTMGHDKMYWYQQDPGMELHLIHYSYGVNSTEKGDLSSESTVSRIRTEHFPLTLESARPSHTSQYLCASLPGQVTDTQYFGPGTRLTVL.

V gene TRBV21-1 combines with J gene TRBJ2-4; TRBD1 is the table's D call, not checked against the DNA. TRBV21-1 is marked as a pseudogene. This CDR3 comprises 17 residues. CDR3 region: CASSTWTPEIAKNIQYF. For the CDR3, the DNA is TGTGCCAGCAGCACATGGACACCAGAGATAGCCAAAAACATTCAGTACTTC.

The chain employs TRBV28 and TRBJ1-5; 7 nucleotides agree with TRBD1. Unmatched junction bases numbered 4, after V lost 4 bases and J lost 7 bases. Germline V lookup: CDR1 MDHEN, CDR2 SYDVKM. The CDR3 consists of 13 residues. The CDR3 loop is CASSSAQGQPQHF. In nucleotides, the CDR3 is TGTGCCAGCAGTTCGGCACAGGGGCAGCCCCAGCATTTT.